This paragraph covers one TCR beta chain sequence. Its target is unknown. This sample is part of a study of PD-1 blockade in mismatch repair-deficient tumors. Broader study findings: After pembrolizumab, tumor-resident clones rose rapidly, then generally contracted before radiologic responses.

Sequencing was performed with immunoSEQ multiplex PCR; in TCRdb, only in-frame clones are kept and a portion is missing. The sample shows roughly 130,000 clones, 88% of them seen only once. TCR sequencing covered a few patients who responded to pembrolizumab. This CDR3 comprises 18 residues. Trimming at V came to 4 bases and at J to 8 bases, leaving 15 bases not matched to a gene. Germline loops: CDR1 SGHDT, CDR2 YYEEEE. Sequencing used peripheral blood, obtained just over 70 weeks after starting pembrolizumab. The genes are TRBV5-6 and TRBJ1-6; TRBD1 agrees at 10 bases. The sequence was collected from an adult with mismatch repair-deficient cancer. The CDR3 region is CASSAGRDRGTGYSPLHF. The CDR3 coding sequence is TGTGCCAGCAGCGCGGGCCGGGACAGGGGTACTGGGTATTCACCCCTCCACTTT.